The 2 T cell receptor beta chains reported below all come from one sample, sequenced in a study of regulatory T cells after allogeneic stem cell transplantation. SMARTer RACE cDNA synthesis from RNA preceded amplification of the TCR beta CDR3 region. TCRdb recomputed calls from the 5' RACE reads with MiXCR, one row per CDR3 protein. The sample records around 4,400 distinct CDR3 sequences, 95% to 97% being singletons. The sample consisted of sorted CD4+ T cells from blood (whether regulatory or conventional is not recorded), taken 30 days after allogeneic stem cell transplant. The source is a human patient who had an allogeneic stem cell transplant, so the T cells may come from the graft donor.

The rearrangement joins TRBV5-6 to TRBJ2-7; the match to TRBD2 covers 12 bases. Germline V gene sequence: CDR1 SGHDT, CDR2 YYEEEE. The CDR3 spans 16 residues. CDR3 sequence reads: CVCSTGLAGGNDTQYF. DNA of the CDR3: TGTGTCTGCAGCACTGGCCTAGCGGGGGGGAACGATACGCAGTACTTC.

The sample holds one count of this clonotype. Lacking the conserved final phenylalanine or tryptophan, this CDR3 likely reflects a read error. The CDR3 region has the DNA TGCAGTGCTAGAGGGGGCCGGGGCAGGACAGGCGGCGCCGGGGAGCTGTTTATT. The encoded protein is CSARGGRGRTGGAGELFI. J is TRBJ2-2 and V is TRBV20-1; 7 nucleotides agree with TRBD1. J lost 6 bases, V lost 1 base, and 17 bases had no gene match. The CDR3 covers 18 residues. Germline CDR1 and CDR2: DFQATT and SNEGSKA (reference sequence).